This T cell receptor beta chain was identified in a study of OX40 agonist ivuxolimab in advanced cancers. Germline assignment: CDR1 SGHTA and CDR2 FQGTGA. This CDR3 contains 12 residues. Concerning this clone itself: Germline and junction disagree at one end, which may indicate a read error. The same CDR3 is also encoded by other DNA sequences in this sample.

Some clones are missing from TCRdb's copy, which holds only in-frame ones; the method was immunoSEQ multiplex PCR. In the table there are some 83,000 clones, around nine tenths of which are singletons. Sequenced material: CD4+ or CD8+ T cells sorted from blood, taken in a trial of the OX40 agonist ivuxolimab. This receptor was taken from an adult with an advanced solid tumor such as melanoma, head and neck, liver or kidney cancer. V gene TRBV7-3 combines with J gene TRBJ2-1; perhaps TRBD2 as D (6 bases). In DNA, the CDR3 is TGTGCCAGCAGCCTAACCGGGGGTGAGCAGTTCTTC. This encodes CASSLTGGEQFF.